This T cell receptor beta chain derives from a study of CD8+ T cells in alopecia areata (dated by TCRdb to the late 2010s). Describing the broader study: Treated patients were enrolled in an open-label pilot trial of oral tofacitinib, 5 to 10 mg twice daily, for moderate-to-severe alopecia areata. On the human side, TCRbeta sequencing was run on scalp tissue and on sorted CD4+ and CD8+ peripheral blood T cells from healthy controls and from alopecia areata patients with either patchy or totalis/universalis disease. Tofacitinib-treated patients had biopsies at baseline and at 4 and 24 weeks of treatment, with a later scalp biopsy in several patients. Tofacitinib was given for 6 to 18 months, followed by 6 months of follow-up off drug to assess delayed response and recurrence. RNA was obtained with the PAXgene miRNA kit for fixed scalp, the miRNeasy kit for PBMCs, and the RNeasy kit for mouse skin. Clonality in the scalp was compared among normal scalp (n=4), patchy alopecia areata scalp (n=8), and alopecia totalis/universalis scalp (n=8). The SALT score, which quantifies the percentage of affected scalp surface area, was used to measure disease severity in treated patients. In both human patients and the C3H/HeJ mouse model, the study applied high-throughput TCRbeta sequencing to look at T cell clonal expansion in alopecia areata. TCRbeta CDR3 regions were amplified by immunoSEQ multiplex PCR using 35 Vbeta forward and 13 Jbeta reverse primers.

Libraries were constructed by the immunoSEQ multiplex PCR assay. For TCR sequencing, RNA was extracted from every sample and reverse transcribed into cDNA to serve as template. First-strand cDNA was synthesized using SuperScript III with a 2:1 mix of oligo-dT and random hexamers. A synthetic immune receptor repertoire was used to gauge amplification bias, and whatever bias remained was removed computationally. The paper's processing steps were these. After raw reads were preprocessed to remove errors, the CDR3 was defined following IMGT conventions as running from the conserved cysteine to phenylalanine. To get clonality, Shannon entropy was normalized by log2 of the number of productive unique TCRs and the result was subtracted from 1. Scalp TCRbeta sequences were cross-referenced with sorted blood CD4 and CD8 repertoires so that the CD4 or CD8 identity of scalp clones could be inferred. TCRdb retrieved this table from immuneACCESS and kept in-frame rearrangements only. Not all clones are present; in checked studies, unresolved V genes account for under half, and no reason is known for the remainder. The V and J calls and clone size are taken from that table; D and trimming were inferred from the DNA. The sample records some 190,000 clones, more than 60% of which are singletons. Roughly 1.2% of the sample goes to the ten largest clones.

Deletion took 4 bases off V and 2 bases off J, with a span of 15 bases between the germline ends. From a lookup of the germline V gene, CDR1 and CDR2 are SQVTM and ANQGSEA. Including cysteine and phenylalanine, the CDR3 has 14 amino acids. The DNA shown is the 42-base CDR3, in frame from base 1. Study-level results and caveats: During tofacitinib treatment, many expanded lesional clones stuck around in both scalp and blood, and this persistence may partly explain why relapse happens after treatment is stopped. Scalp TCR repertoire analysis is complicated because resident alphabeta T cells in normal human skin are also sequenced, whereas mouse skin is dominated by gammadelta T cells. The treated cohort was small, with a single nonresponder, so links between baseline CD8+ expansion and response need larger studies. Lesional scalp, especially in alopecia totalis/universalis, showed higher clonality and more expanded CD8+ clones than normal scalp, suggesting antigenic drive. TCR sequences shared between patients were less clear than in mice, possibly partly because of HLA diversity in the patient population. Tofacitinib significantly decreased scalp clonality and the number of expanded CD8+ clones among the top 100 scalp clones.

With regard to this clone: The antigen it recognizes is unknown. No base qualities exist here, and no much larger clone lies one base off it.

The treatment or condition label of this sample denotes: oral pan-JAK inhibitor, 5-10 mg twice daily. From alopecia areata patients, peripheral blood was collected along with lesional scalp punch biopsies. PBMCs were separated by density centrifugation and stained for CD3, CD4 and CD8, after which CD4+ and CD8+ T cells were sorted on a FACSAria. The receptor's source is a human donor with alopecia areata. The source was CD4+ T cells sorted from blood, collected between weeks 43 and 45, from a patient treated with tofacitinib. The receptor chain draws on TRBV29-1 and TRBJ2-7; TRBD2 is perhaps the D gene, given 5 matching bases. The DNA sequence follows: TGCAGCGTTGGCGAGGGATCCCCAACCTACGAGCAGTACTTC. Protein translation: CSVGEGSPTYEQYF.